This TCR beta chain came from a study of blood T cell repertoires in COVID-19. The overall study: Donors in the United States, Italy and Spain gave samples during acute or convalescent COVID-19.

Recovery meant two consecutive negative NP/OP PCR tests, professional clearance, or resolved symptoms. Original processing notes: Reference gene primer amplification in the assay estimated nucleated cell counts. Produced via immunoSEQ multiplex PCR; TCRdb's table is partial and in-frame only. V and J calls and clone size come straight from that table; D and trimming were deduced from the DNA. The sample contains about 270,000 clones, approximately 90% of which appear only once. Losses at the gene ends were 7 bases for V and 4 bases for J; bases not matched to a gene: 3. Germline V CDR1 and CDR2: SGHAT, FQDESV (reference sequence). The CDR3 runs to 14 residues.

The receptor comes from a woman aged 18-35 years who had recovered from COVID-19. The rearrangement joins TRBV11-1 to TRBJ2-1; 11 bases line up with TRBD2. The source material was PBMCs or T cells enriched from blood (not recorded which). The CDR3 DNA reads TGTGCCAGCAACCTAGCGGGGGGTTACAATGAGCAGTTCTTC. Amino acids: CASNLAGGYNEQFF.